The 9 T cell receptor beta chains in this list originate from one sample, sequenced in a study of blood T cell repertoires in COVID-19 (dated by TCRdb to 2018 to 2021). Library preparation was by the immunoSEQ multiplex PCR assay. TCRdb mirrors the immuneACCESS table, restricted to in-frame sequences. Some clones are absent from its copies; in checked studies, under half trace to an unresolved V gene, and the reason for the others is unknown. A total of over 250,000 clones appear in this sample, 75% to 90% of them only once. Clones ranked in the top ten supply around 13% of the sample. Material for sequencing was peripheral blood. The receptors derive from a woman aged 60-70 years with acute or convalescent COVID-19.

The sample holds one count of this clone. The chain employs TRBV2 and TRBJ2-7, with 7 bases fitting TRBD1. CDR3 length equals 12 residues. Germline V gene sequence: CDR1 SNHLY, CDR2 FYNNEI. The junction had 4 bases not matched to a gene; V was cut back by 6 bases and J by 5 bases. The CDR3 DNA sequence: TGTGCCAGCAGCGGACAGGTAGACGAGCAGTACTTC. It translates to CASSGQVDEQYF.

The V gene is TRBV2, the J gene TRBJ1-1; tentatively, D is TRBD1 (5 bases). The ends were cut back, 7 bases at V and 0 bases at J, with 9 bases in the middle. Germline assignment: CDR1 SNHLY and CDR2 FYNNEI. This CDR3 is 13 amino acids long. The CDR3 sequence is CASKGQMNTEAFF. The CDR3 coding sequence is TGTGCCAGCAAAGGACAAATGAACACTGAAGCTTTCTTT.

J is TRBJ2-3 and V is TRBV28; D gene ambiguous. Germline CDR1 reads MDHEN; CDR2 reads SYDVKM. The CDR3 spans 14 residues. Trimming removed 7 bases from V and 2 bases from J, with 13 bases in between. Here the CDR3 DNA reads TGTGCCAGCACCCTGAGGAGTAACACAGATACGCAGTATTTT. This sequence encodes CASTLRSNTDTQYF.

The chain uses TRBV7-9 and TRBJ2-7; D is perhaps TRBD1 (5 bases). V was pared by 1 base and J by 2 bases, with 12 bases between. CDR3 length: 15 amino acids. Germline CDR1 and CDR2: SEHNR and FQNEAQ (reference sequence). Here the CDR3 DNA reads TGTGCCAGCAGCTTAGTGGGGCAGTACGCCTACGAGCAGTACTTC. This translates into CASSLVGQYAYEQYF. The complete variable domain, with remaining parts taken from reference TRBV7-9 and TRBJ2-7, reads DTGVSQNPRHKITKRGQNVTFRCDPISEHNRLYWYRQTLGQGPEFLTYFQNEAQLEKSRLLSDRFSAERPKGSFSTLEIQRTEQGDSAMYLCASSLVGQYAYEQYFGPGTRLTVT.

In its sample, this clone was seen a few times. The chain has TRBV28 and TRBJ1-4; D unclear. V was pared by 3 bases and J by 10 bases, with 12 bases between. Germline lookup yields CDR1 MDHEN and CDR2 SYDVKM. This CDR3 comprises 13 residues. CDR3 amino acids: CASSFSRVPKLFF. The CDR3 DNA is TGTGCCAGCAGTTTTTCCCGGGTCCCAAAACTGTTTTTT. Variable domain in full (rest from reference TRBV28 and TRBJ1-4): DVKVTQSSRYLVKRTGEKVFLECVQDMDHENMFWYRQDPGLGLRLIYFSYDVKMKEKGDIPEGYSVSREKKERFSLILESASTNQTSMYLCASSFSRVPKLFFGSGTQLSVL.

This chain joins TRBV11-3 and TRBJ2-2; TRBD1 matches at 9 bases. CDR1 and CDR2 (germline): SGHNT, YENEEA. The V gene end was trimmed by 5 bases and the J gene end by 7 bases; junction bases not matched to a gene: 5. The CDR3 consists of 14 residues. CDR3 residues: CASSRGQGVGELFF. CDR3 sequence (DNA): TGTGCCAGCAGCCGGGGACAGGGCGTCGGGGAGCTGTTTTTT.

J is TRBJ1-5 and V is TRBV7-9, with 10 bases matching TRBD1. The CDR3 has 18 residues. V trimming: 5 bases; J trimming: 5 bases; junction bases outside the gene matches: 15. Per the germline V gene, CDR1 is SEHNR and CDR2 is FQNEAQ (reference sequence). CDR3 coding DNA: TGTGCCAGCAGCCTGGGACAGGGGCTAATAAGTAACCATCAGCCCCAGCATTTT. Amino acid sequence: CASSLGQGLISNHQPQHF.

A single count supports this clone. The chain carries TRBV9 and TRBJ2-2, with 9 nucleotides matching TRBD2. Per the germline V gene, CDR1 is SGDLS and CDR2 is YYNGEE. The CDR3 consists of 16 residues. The junction had 6 bases not matched to a gene; V was cut back by 0 bases and J by 6 bases. DNA for the CDR3: TGTGCCAGCAGCGTAGTATCCCTAGCGGGGTCCGGGGAGCTGTTTTTT. This codes for CASSVVSLAGSGELFF.

The chain links TRBV23-1 to TRBJ1-1; D is ambiguous. TRBV23-1 counts as an open reading frame of uncertain function. The V end was cut by 6 bases, the J end by 1 base, with 15 bases between. CDR3 length: 15 amino acids. CDR3 nucleotides: TGCGCCAGCAGGAATCGGGTCCCCTGGAACACTGAAGCTTTCTTT. Its protein product is CASRNRVPWNTEAFF.